This TCR beta chain appears in the sequencing data of a study of T cells in Graves' hyperthyroidism and ophthalmopathy (dated by TCRdb to about 2019). About the study as a whole: Peripheral blood samples were taken at the time of initial diagnosis, prior to any treatment. TCR V-J signatures able to tell the groups apart were searched for in a discovery cohort of 90 to 100 patients, of whom roughly 42 had Graves' ophthalmopathy and some 60 had stable Graves' hyperthyroidism. Prospective prediction of ophthalmopathy was tested in an independent validation cohort of fewer than 20 hyperthyroidism patients and some 17 patients who later progressed to ophthalmopathy. For training and testing, the 100 or so patients in the discovery cohort were randomly divided in a 7:3 ratio. In more than five Graves' hyperthyroidism patients, the study also compared T-cell repertoires from thyroid tissue with T-cell repertoires from blood. Following sampling, methimazole starting at 30 mg daily was given to hyperthyroidism patients, and high-dose intravenous methylprednisolone was given to ophthalmopathy patients. The paper describes TCR Vbeta CDR3 sequencing of 130 to 150 peripheral blood samples, made up of roughly 40 ophthalmopathy patients, 70 to 75 hyperthyroidism patients and about 17 progressor patients.

The TCR beta CDR3 regions were amplified from RNA transcripts. The TCR CDR3 was subjected to a first round of RT-PCR using the HTBI primer set and the Qiagen OneStep RT-PCR kit. Libraries were constructed in a second round of multiplex PCR, after which size selection and purification were carried out. Paired-end sequencing of the libraries was performed with 100 bp reads on an Illumina HiSeq2000. In the original analysis: SOAPnuke was used to process the raw data, throwing out any read that contained adapters or uncalled bases, had a mean Phred below 15, or lacked an exact constant-primer or identifier match. High-quality paired reads were merged using COPE v1.2.5, and each unique nucleotide sequence was defined as a clonotype. Clonotypes were aligned to IMGT TRBV, TRBD and TRBJ reference segments using MiTCR v1.1. Analysis was restricted to V-J combinations with a frequency above 0.0001, which covered roughly 99% of repertoires. The TCS score was defined as the ratio of F50 (clonal expansion) to E x V (chaos), calculated using BLOSUM62-based TCRdist between CDR3 peptides within each V-J. Welch's t-statistics and random forest reduced roughly 500 V-J features to some 14, which were used in a naive Bayes classifier (R e1071). The Morisita-Horn index was used to measure how similar the thyroid and blood repertoires were. Using fastp at Q25 and MiXCR, TCRdb reprocessed the public reads and kept productive beta chains. Rows matching on CDR3 protein sequence are summarized as one entry with the most common DNA and genes. TCRdb, not the original authors, processed these V and J calls. The sample has under 70,000 distinct CDR3 sequences on record, 53% of them singletons. In total, the top ten clones hold approximately 3.3% of the sample.

In the ophthalmopathy patients, disease was moderately to severely active, with a Clinical Activity Score of 3 or more, a NOSPECS grade of 4 or more, and a duration of less than 3 months. The study excluded patients with uncontrolled infections, other autoimmune diseases, pregnancy or lactation. Clinical symptoms, serum thyroxine and TRAb, thyroid ultrasound, and orbital computed tomography formed the basis for the diagnoses. Ficoll-Paque density gradient centrifugation was used to isolate PBMCs from approximately 10 ml of fresh peripheral blood. Trizol reagent was used to extract total RNA, and RNA quality was then checked on an Agilent 2100 Bioanalyzer. Concerning this clonotype itself: This clone's antigen is unknown. There are no base qualities to consult, and no much larger clone falls within one base.

General study outcomes and caveats: Ophthalmopathy was separated from stable hyperthyroidism by a 13 V-J signature model, with approximately 90% sensitivity and about 81% specificity obtained in cross-validation and 80%/75% obtained in testing. No statistical method was used to fix the sample size in advance, and group allocation was not hidden from the investigators. During validation, the model predicted progression to ophthalmopathy a median of approximately six months ahead of onset, with roughly 65% sensitivity and less than 85% specificity. Most expanded thyroid clonotypes (frequency above 0.001) were also detected in blood, suggesting blood repertoires may reflect thyroid immune responses.

Relative to germline, V is missing 1 base and J is missing 5 bases, with 2 bases of the junction outside any gene match. CDR1 SGHTA and CDR2 FQGNSA were looked up in the germline V gene. From its cysteine to its phenylalanine, the CDR3 spans 14 amino acids. Only the CDR3 portion is preserved as DNA: 42 bases, with reading frame beginning at the first base. The chain is assembled from TRBV7-2 and TRBJ2-4, with 7 bases matching TRBD2. Input material: blood. This sequence was found in a woman aged 55 to 70 with Graves' ophthalmopathy. The nucleotide sequence is given as TGTGCCAGCAGCTTAGGCGGGGGTCAAAACATTCAGTACTTC. This codes for CASSLGGGQNIQYF.